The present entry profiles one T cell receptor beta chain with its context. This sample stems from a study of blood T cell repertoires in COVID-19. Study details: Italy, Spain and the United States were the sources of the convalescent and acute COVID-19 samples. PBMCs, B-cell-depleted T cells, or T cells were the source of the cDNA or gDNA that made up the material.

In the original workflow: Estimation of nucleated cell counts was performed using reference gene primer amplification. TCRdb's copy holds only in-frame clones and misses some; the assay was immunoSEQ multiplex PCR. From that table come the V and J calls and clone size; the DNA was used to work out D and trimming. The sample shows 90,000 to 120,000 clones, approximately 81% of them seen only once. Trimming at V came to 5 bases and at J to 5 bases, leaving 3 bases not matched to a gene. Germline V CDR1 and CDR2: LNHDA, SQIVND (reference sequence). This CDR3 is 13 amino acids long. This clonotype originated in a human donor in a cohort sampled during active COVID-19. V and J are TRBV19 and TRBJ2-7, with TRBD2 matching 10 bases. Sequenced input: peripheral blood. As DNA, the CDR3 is TGTGCCAGTAGTGCAGCGGGAGGGAACGAGCAGTACGTC. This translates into CASSAAGGNEQYV.